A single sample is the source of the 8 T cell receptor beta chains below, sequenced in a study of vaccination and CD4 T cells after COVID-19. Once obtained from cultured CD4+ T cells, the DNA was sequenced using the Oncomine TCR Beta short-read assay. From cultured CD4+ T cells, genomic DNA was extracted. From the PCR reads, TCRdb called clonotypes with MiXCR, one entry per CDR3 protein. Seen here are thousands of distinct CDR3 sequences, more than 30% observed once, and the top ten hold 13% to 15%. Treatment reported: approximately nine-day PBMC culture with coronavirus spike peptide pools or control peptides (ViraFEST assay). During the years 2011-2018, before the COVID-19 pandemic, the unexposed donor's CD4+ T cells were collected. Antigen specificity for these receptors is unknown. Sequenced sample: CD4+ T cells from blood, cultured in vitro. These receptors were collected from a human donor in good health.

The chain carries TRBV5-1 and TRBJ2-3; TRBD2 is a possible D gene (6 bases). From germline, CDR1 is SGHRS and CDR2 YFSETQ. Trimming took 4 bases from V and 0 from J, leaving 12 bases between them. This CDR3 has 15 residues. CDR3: CASSPGTLSTDTQYF. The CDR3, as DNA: TGCGCCAGCAGCCCCGGGACTCTTAGCACAGATACGCAGTATTTT. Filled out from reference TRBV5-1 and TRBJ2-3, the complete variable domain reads KAGVTQTPRYLIKTRGQQVTLSCSPISGHRSVSWYQQTPGQGLQFLFEYFSETQRNKGNFPGRFSGRQFSNSRSEMNVSTLELGDSALYLCASSPGTLSTDTQYFGPGTRLTVL.

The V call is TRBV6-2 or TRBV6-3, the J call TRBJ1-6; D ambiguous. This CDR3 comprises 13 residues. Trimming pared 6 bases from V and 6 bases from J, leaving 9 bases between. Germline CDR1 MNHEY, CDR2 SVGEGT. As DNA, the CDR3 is TGTGCCAGCAGCTTGAGGAGTAATTCACCCCTCCACTTT. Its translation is CASSLRSNSPLHF.

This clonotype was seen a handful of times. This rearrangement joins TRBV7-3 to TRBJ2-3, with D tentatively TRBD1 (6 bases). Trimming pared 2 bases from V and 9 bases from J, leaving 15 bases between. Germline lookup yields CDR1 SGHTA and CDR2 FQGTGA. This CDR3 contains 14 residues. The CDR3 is CASSLDSSGTTQYF. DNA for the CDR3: TGTGCCAGCAGCTTAGACAGCTCCGGGACAACGCAGTATTTT.

The CDR3 DNA is TGTGCCAGCAGCCCGCGGGTGCTTCGAGGCTCCGGGGAGCTGTTTTTT. It translates to CASSPRVLRGSGELFF. The V and J genes are TRBV7-6 and TRBJ2-2; a possible D gene is TRBD2 (5 bases). Per germline, CDR1 SGHVS and CDR2 FNYEAQ. Between the trimmed V and J ends, which lost 5 bases and 6 bases, there was a span of 19 bases. The CDR3 has 16 residues.

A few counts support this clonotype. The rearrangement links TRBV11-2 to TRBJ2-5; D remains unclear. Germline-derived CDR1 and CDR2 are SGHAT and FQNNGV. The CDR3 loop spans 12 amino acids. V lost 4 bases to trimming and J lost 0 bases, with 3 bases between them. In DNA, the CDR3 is TGTGCCAGCAGCTCGTACCAAGAGACCCAGTACTTC. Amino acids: CASSSYQETQYF. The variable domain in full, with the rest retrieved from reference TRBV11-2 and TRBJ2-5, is EAGVAQSPRYKIIEKRQSVAFWCNPISGHATLYWYQQILGQGPKLLIQFQNNGVVDDSQLPKDRFSAERLKGVDSTLKIQPAKLEDSAVYLCASSSYQETQYFGPGTRLLVL.

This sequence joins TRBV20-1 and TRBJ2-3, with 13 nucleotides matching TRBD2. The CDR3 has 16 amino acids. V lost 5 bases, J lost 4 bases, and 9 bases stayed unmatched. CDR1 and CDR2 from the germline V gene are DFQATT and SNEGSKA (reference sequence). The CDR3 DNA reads TGCAGTGCTCAGAGACTAGCGGGAGGAGAGGCAGATACGCAGTATTTT. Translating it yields CSAQRLAGGEADTQYF.

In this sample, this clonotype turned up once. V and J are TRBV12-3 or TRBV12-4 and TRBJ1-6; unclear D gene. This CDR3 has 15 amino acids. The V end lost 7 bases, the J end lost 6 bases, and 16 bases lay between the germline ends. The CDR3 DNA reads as TGTGCCAGCATCCAATCGGCCTTACCTAATTCACCCCTCCACTTT. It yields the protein CASIQSALPNSPLHF.

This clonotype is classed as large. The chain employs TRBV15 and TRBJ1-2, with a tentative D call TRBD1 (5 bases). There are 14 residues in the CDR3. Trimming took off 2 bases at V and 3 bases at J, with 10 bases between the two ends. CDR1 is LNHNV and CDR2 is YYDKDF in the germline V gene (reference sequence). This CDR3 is CATSRPGQDYGYTF. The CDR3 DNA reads TGTGCCACCAGCAGACCAGGACAAGACTATGGCTACACCTTC. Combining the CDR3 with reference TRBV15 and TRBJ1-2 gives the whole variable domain DAMVIQNPRYQVTQFGKPVTLSCSQTLNHNVMYWYQQKSSQAPKLLFHYYDKDFNNEADTPDNFQSRRPNTSFCFLDIRSPGLGDTAMYLCATSRPGQDYGYTFGSGTRLTVV.